The clone carrying this T cell receptor (beta chain) has more than one count but fewer than ten. Its antigen is undetermined. The template was RNA from unsorted bulk tissue. V lost 4 bases to trimming and J lost 6 bases; unmatched junction nucleotides: 2. CDR1 DFQATT and CDR2 SNEGSKA come from the germline V gene (reference sequence). CDR3 size: 13 residues. TCRbeta libraries were built with three rounds of nested PCR, modified from ARM-PCR. TCRdb fed the multiplex PCR reads into MiXCR, producing one record per CDR3 protein. This sample has over 110,000 distinct CDR3 sequences, with approximately 72% found just once. This specimen comes from a study of tumor and adjacent non-tumor tissue in lung cancer. Study overall: Patients comprised about a dozen adenocarcinoma, a couple of squamous cell carcinoma and 1 small cell lung cancer. On average, productive TCRbeta reads reached about 4.17 million per sample.

Study conclusions and caveats: TCR diversity was significantly greater in tumor than normal lung tissue. Patients with more diverse tumor TCRs had worse survival.

The chain joins TRBV20-1 to TRBJ2-7; 14 bases line up with TRBD2. The clonotype originates from a man aged 60 to 69 with small cell lung cancer. The sequencing input was lung tumor tissue. For the CDR3, the DNA is TGCAGTGCTACGGGACTAGCGGGAGCCGAGCAGTACTTC. Translation: CSATGLAGAEQYF.